This T cell receptor beta chain was observed in a study of T-cell memory formation after mild COVID-19. TCRdb reanalysed the 5' RACE reads using MiXCR and keeps one entry per CDR3 protein. Altogether about 150,000 distinct CDR3 sequences are present, approximately 26% being singletons, with the ten largest covering less than 25%. The germline V gene encodes CDR1 KGHSH and CDR2 LQKENI. The V segment lost 0 bases and the J segment 1 base; nucleotides outside the gene matches: 8. The CDR3 has 17 residues. The receptor was derived from an adult woman who had mild COVID-19 (a few samples of this study predate the infection). Cell type and time point are not known. The V call is TRBV18, the J call TRBJ2-5, with 7 bases identical to TRBD1. The source material was PBMCs or a T cell subset sorted from them (not recorded which). Here the CDR3 reads CASSPPFPTGPQETQYF. In nucleotides, the CDR3 is TGTGCCAGCTCACCACCTTTCCCGACAGGGCCCCAAGAGACCCAGTACTTC.